This T cell receptor (beta chain) was retrieved from a study of control samples from healthy donors and cancer patients. Profiling relied on immunoSEQ multiplex PCR, and the TCRdb table lists in-frame clones only, not all of them. The data show 100,000 to 150,000 clones, with just under 90% seen just once and 6% to 9.5% held by the top ten. The receptor comes from a man aged 45-65 years with head and neck cancer. The source material was PBMCs.

The CDR3 reads CASGTLSNQPQHF. DNA of the CDR3: TGTGCCAGCGGGACACTAAGCAATCAGCCCCAGCATTTT. The rearrangement uses TRBV6-5 and TRBJ1-5, with D possibly matching TRBD1 (6 bases). The CDR3 spans 13 residues. Trimming took off 8 bases at V and 1 base at J, with 9 bases between the two ends. CDR1 is MNHEY and CDR2 is SVGAGI in the germline V gene.